The 30 T cell receptor beta chains below were found in one sample sequenced in a study of blood T cell repertoires in COVID-19. The protocol was immunoSEQ multiplex PCR, while the TCRdb copy is restricted to in-frame clones and leaves out a portion. This table holds roughly 400,000 clones, around nine tenths found once. The specimen sequenced was PBMCs or T cells enriched from blood (not recorded which). Every receptor here comes from a woman aged 18-29 years who had been exposed to COVID-19.

Here the CDR3 reads CASSVGTGPDEQYF. The CDR3 DNA reads TGTGCCAGCAGCGTGGGGACAGGTCCCGACGAGCAGTACTTC. The V gene is TRBV9, the J gene TRBJ2-7, with 8 bases matching TRBD1. Germline CDR1 and CDR2: SGDLS and YYNGEE. Trimming cost V 2 bases and J 5 bases; bases outside gene matches: 6. The CDR3 loop spans 14 amino acids.

V usage is TRBV28 and J usage is TRBJ2-3; D possibly corresponds to TRBD2 (6 bases). V lost 1 base to trimming and J lost 4 bases, with 21 bases between them. The CDR3 spans 18 residues. The germline CDR1 and CDR2 sequences are MDHEN and SYDVKM. CDR3 nucleotides: TGTGCCAGCAGTTTATCAACGTCACTAGCAGTCCCCCCAGATACGCAGTATTTT. It translates to CASSLSTSLAVPPDTQYF.

This clone showed up just a few times. The chain links TRBV4-1 to TRBJ1-4; TRBD1 agrees at 7 bases. Germline V gene lookup returns CDR1 MGHRA and CDR2 YSYEKL. With V trimmed by 1 base and J by 8 bases, 22 bases remained unmatched. The CDR3 extends over 20 amino acids. The CDR3 here is CASSQVGGKVQTGLGEKLFF. The CDR3 region has the DNA TGCGCCAGCAGCCAAGTAGGGGGTAAAGTTCAGACAGGGTTAGGGGAAAAACTGTTTTTT.

With respect to this clone: The same CDR3 arises from other DNA sequences in this sample as well. The chain carries TRBV18 and TRBJ2-5, with 7 bases lining up with TRBD2. Trimming at V came to 2 bases and at J to 4 bases, leaving 1 base not matched to a gene. Germline-derived CDR1 and CDR2 are KGHSH and LQKENI. The CDR3 sequence is 13 residues long. In DNA form, the CDR3 reads TGTGCCAGCTCACCAGGACTAGGAGAGACCCAGTACTTC. It is translated as CASSPGLGETQYF. Complete variable domain (other parts from reference TRBV18 and TRBJ2-5): NAGVMQNPRHLVRRRGQEARLRCSPMKGHSHVYWYRQLPEEGLKFMVYLQKENIIDESGMPKERFSAEFPKEGPSILRIQQVVRGDSAAYFCASSPGLGETQYFGPGTRLLVL.

The V call is TRBV5-8, the J call TRBJ2-5; perhaps TRBD1 as D (5 bases). The CDR3 spans 15 residues. V gave up 0 bases and J gave up 8 bases, with 17 bases separating them. CDR1 is SGHTS, CDR2 YDEGEE, per germline. CDR3 residues: CASSLAGRVLYTQYF. CDR3 bases: TGTGCCAGCAGCTTGGCAGGCAGGGTGTTGTATACCCAGTACTTC.

This sequence joins TRBV5-4 and TRBJ2-1; TRBD2 matches 9 bases. Germline CDR1 reads SGHNT; CDR2 reads YYREEE (reference sequence). J gave up 5 bases and V 4 bases, and 13 bases lay outside the gene matches. This CDR3 comprises 17 residues. The CDR3 coding sequence is TGTGCCAGCAGCCCCGGGTCACCTAGCGGGACTCACAATGAGCAGTTCTTC. Translation gives CASSPGSPSGTHNEQFF.

The rearrangement joins TRBV28 to TRBJ1-5; tentatively, D is TRBD1 (6 bases). Deletions cut 2 bases from V and 0 bases from J, with 11 bases between. In germline, CDR1 is MDHEN, CDR2 SYDVKM. CDR3 length: 16 residues. CDR3 DNA sequence: TGTGCCAGCAGTTTAACAGGGATTTATAGCAATCAGCCCCAGCATTTT. It specifies CASSLTGIYSNQPQHF.

The genes are TRBV9 and TRBJ2-3; 8 positions match TRBD1. This CDR3 is built from 16 residues. Trimming took 3 bases from V and 0 from J; bases not matched to a gene: 6. CDR1 and CDR2 from the germline V gene are SGDLS and YYNGEE. The DNA of the CDR3 is TGTGCCAGCAGCGCCCGGACAGGGCAGAGCACAGATACGCAGTATTTT. This translates into CASSARTGQSTDTQYF.

This clone was seen a single time. V is TRBV4-2 and J is TRBJ1-4; 10 nucleotides align to TRBD1. Trimming cost V 2 bases and J 8 bases; bases outside gene matches: 8. Germline CDR1 reads LGHNA; CDR2 reads YNFKEQ. The CDR3 is 16 residues long. The CDR3 is CASSQLRQGAREKLFF. The CDR3 nucleotides are TGTGCCAGCAGCCAACTTCGACAGGGGGCGAGGGAAAAACTGTTTTTT.

This clone has only one observation. V usage is TRBV5-1 and J usage is TRBJ2-3; tentatively, D is TRBD1 (5 bases). V was clipped by 3 bases and J by 0 bases, with 11 bases between them. The CDR3 extends over 15 amino acids. Germline-derived CDR1 and CDR2 are SGHRS and YFSETQ. The CDR3 DNA sequence: TGCGCCAGCAGCTCAGGGTTGCCTAGCACAGATACGCAGTATTTT. Translating it yields CASSSGLPSTDTQYF.

The chain combines TRBV9 with TRBJ1-2, with TRBD1 identical over 8 bases. The CDR3 is made up of 17 amino acids. Germline CDR1 and CDR2: SGDLS and YYNGEE. The V and J ends lost 6 bases and 2 bases, in that order; junction bases with no gene match: 15. The CDR3 nucleotides read TGTGCCAGCACCCCAGAGGGACAGGTACCGGGGAACTATGGCTACACCTTC. Its protein is CASTPEGQVPGNYGYTF.

The chain recombines TRBV14 with TRBJ2-5; weak D call: TRBD2 (6 bases). This CDR3 is 15 amino acids long. The germline gives CDR1 SGHDN, CDR2 FVKESK. Trimming shortened V by 4 bases and J by 4 bases, and 16 bases separated the two germline ends. The CDR3 nucleotides read TGTGCCAGCAGCCCGAGGAGGGTCCCCGGAGAGACCCAGTACTTC. As protein: CASSPRRVPGETQYF.

This clone appeared once. The rearrangement links TRBV6-1 to TRBJ1-6; D ambiguous. Germline-derived CDR1 and CDR2 are MNHNS and SASEGT. The V gene lost 2 bases and the J gene lost 10 bases, with 9 bases spanning the gap. This CDR3 comprises 13 residues. CDR3 sequence reads: CASSEWPGSPLHF. CDR3 DNA sequence: TGTGCCAGCAGTGAATGGCCTGGCTCACCCCTCCACTTT.

The rearrangement uses TRBV11-2 and TRBJ2-5; D ambiguous. Looked up from germline, CDR1 is SGHAT and CDR2 is FQNNGV. The germline V and J ends were trimmed by 7 bases and 5 bases, with 14 bases remaining between them. This CDR3 has 13 residues. CDR3 bases: TGTGCCAGCACACCGCCCTATTCGGAGACCCAGTACTTC. It encodes CASTPPYSETQYF.

About this clone: Other DNA sequences in this sample translate to the same CDR3. The genes are TRBV28 and TRBJ2-7; D gene uncertain. The CDR3 is made up of 11 amino acids. V was clipped by 5 bases and J by 1 base, with 3 bases between them. CDR1 MDHEN and CDR2 SYDVKM come from the germline V gene. The CDR3 loop is CASSASYEQYF. CDR3 DNA sequence: TGTGCCAGCAGTGCGTCCTACGAGCAGTACTTC.

The V gene is TRBV6-1, the J gene TRBJ2-7; D perhaps matches TRBD2 (7 bases). V was cut by 2 bases and J by 6 bases, with 17 bases left in between. Germline values: CDR1 MNHNS, CDR2 SASEGT. The CDR3 spans 15 residues. The CDR3 DNA sequence: TGTGCCAGCAGTGAAAGTCGGGGGGCTAGGAGCGAGCAGTACTTC. Translating it yields CASSESRGARSEQYF.

This chain connects TRBV30 to TRBJ1-2, with 7 bases lining up with TRBD1. The V segment lost 2 bases and the J segment 4 bases; nucleotides outside the gene matches: 7. CDR1 GTSNPN and CDR2 SVGIG come from the germline V gene (reference sequence). CDR3 length: 14 residues. CDR3: CAWSIRGQVYGYTF. The DNA of the CDR3 is TGTGCCTGGAGTATTAGGGGGCAAGTCTATGGCTACACCTTC.

The J gene is TRBJ2-1, the V gene TRBV7-2; 11 bases agree with TRBD2. The CDR3 length is 15 residues. CDR1 is SGHTA, CDR2 FQGNSA, per germline. V shed 2 bases and J 8 bases; nucleotides not matched to a gene: 5. The CDR3 DNA follows: TGTGCCAGCAGCTTAAGGCTAGCGGGGGGCGATGAGCAGTTCTTC. Translating gives CASSLRLAGGDEQFF.

The gene calls are TRBV5-1 and TRBJ2-1, with TRBD2 matching over 12 bases. V lost 1 base to trimming and J lost 5 bases; unmatched junction nucleotides: 4. This CDR3 comprises 16 residues. The germline CDR1 and CDR2 sequences are SGHRS and YFSETQ. The CDR3 bases are TGCGCCAGCAGCTTGATAGGACTAGCGGGAAACAATGAGCAGTTCTTC. Amino acid sequence: CASSLIGLAGNNEQFF. Full variable domain (rest looked up from reference TRBV5-1 and TRBJ2-1): KAGVTQTPRYLIKTRGQQVTLSCSPISGHRSVSWYQQTPGQGLQFLFEYFSETQRNKGNFPGRFSGRQFSNSRSEMNVSTLELGDSALYLCASSLIGLAGNNEQFFGPGTRLTVL.

The table lists this clone with many counts. The chain has TRBV3-1 (or the pseudogene TRBV3-2) and TRBJ2-2; a possible D gene is TRBD2 (7 bases). Trimming stripped 4 bases from V and 3 bases from J, with 15 bases between. CDR3 length: 16 residues. CDR1 LGHDT and CDR2 YNNKEL come from the germline V gene (reference sequence). DNA for the CDR3: TGTGCCAGCAGCCTCCGGGGGGCCCTAGACACCGGGGAGCTGTTTTTT. It yields the protein CASSLRGALDTGELFF.

The rearrangement joins TRBV7-9 to TRBJ1-2, with a weak D call TRBD1 (5 bases). CDR1 SEHNR and CDR2 FQNEAQ come from the germline V gene (reference sequence). This CDR3 is built from 14 residues. V shed 5 bases and J shed 4 bases, with 14 bases lying between them. DNA of the CDR3: TGTGCCAGCAGCCTGCTTGGGGGAGGCTATGGCTACACCTTC. Protein sequence: CASSLLGGGYGYTF.

The gene calls are TRBV5-1 and TRBJ1-4, with D unresolved. V lost 4 bases to trimming and J lost 0 bases, with 7 bases between them. This CDR3 has 14 amino acids. Germline V lookup: CDR1 SGHRS, CDR2 YFSETQ. The CDR3 DNA sequence: TGCGCCAGCAGCCATACAGCAACTAATGAAAAACTGTTTTTT. Protein sequence: CASSHTATNEKLFF.

The chain carries TRBV5-1 and TRBJ2-1, with a tentative D call TRBD2 (6 bases). Germline assignment: CDR1 SGHRS and CDR2 YFSETQ. The CDR3 spans 14 residues. V was pared by 0 bases and J by 6 bases, with 10 bases between. CDR3 loop: CASSLGRTTNEQFF. CDR3 DNA sequence: TGCGCCAGCAGCTTGGGAAGGACTACCAATGAGCAGTTCTTC.

The chain couples TRBV7-2 to TRBJ2-7; D ambiguous. V lost 2 bases to trimming and J lost 2 bases, with 13 bases between them. Germline CDR1 and CDR2: SGHTA and FQGNSA. The CDR3 runs 15 residues. The CDR3 loop is CASSLRLSAAYEQYF. The DNA for the CDR3 is TGTGCCAGCAGCTTACGACTCTCGGCGGCCTACGAGCAGTACTTC.

The J gene is TRBJ1-3, the V gene TRBV5-1, with TRBD1 matching over 7 bases. CDR1 is SGHRS and CDR2 is YFSETQ in the germline V gene. V dropped 0 bases and J dropped 0; count of bases not matched to a gene: 3. The CDR3 loop spans 16 amino acids. CDR3 DNA sequence: TGCGCCAGCAGCTTGGTGGGACAGAGCTCTGGAAACACCATATATTTT. Translating it yields CASSLVGQSSGNTIYF.

This clone was counted once. CDR3 DNA sequence: TGTGCCAGCAGTGGGGACAGTAACTATGGCTACACCTTC. It is translated as CASSGDSNYGYTF. The chain is built from TRBV28 and TRBJ1-2; TRBD1 aligns across 7 bases. Germline trimming cut 5 bases from V and 1 base from J; bases unmatched to any gene: 1. In germline, CDR1 is MDHEN, CDR2 SYDVKM. This CDR3 has 13 amino acids.

V and J are TRBV2 and TRBJ2-1; 8 positions match TRBD1. Looked up from germline, CDR1 is SNHLY and CDR2 is FYNNEI. V trimming: 5 bases; J trimming: 7 bases; junction bases outside the gene matches: 4. The CDR3 length is 13 residues. The CDR3 reads CASSFDRGNEQFF. CDR3 coding DNA: TGTGCCAGCAGTTTCGACAGGGGAAATGAGCAGTTCTTC.

The CDR3 spells CASSFGRKAGNTIYF. In DNA, the CDR3 is TGTGCCAGCAGCTTTGGGAGAAAAGCTGGAAACACCATATATTTT. The J gene is TRBJ1-3, the V gene TRBV7-8; no firm D call. The CDR3 length is 15 residues. Germline V gene lookup returns CDR1 SGHVS and CDR2 FQNEAQ. Trimming took off 3 bases at V and 2 bases at J, with 11 bases between the two ends. Full variable domain (missing parts from reference TRBV7-8 and TRBJ1-3): GAGVSQSPRYKVAKRGQDVALRCDPISGHVSLFWYQQALGQGPEFLTYFQNEAQLDKSGLPSDRFFAERPEGSVSTLKIQRTQQEDSAVYLCASSFGRKAGNTIYFGEGSWLTVV.

The V gene is TRBV28, the J gene TRBJ2-1; 10 bases are shared with TRBD1. This CDR3 region has 15 residues. Germline lookup yields CDR1 MDHEN and CDR2 SYDVKM. V gave up 6 bases and J gave up 8 bases; unmatched junction bases: 10. The CDR3 loop reads CASSLSGQGIYEQFF. Here the CDR3 DNA reads TGTGCCAGCAGCCTCTCGGGACAGGGGATCTATGAGCAGTTCTTC.

The V and J genes are TRBV5-1 and TRBJ1-3; D is possibly TRBD1 (5 bases). The CDR3 spans 16 residues. The ends were cut back, 4 bases at V and 1 base at J, with 15 bases in the middle. CDR1 and CDR2 from the germline V gene are SGHRS and YFSETQ. The CDR3 spells CASSPSGEMSGNTIYF. The CDR3, as DNA: TGCGCCAGCAGCCCCTCGGGGGAAATGTCTGGAAACACCATATATTTT.